A single sample is the source of the 8 T cell receptor beta chains below, sequenced in a study of CD8+ T cells in alopecia areata. Treatment noted: oral pan-JAK inhibitor, 5-10 mg twice daily. Investigators isolated RNA and reverse transcribed it into cDNA to act as the sequencing template. Data came from immunoSEQ multiplex PCR; TCRdb stores just in-frame clones and leaves some out. This repertoire shows 200,000 to 250,000 clones, 35% to 45% found once; its top ten account for under 0.55%. This specimen was CD4+ T cells sorted from blood, taken at approximately week 30, from a patient treated with tofacitinib. These receptors all come from a human donor with alopecia areata.

V is TRBV9 and J is TRBJ2-7; TRBD2 matches 9 bases. J gave up 4 bases and V 2 bases, and 4 bases lay outside the gene matches. Germline assignment: CDR1 SGDLS and CDR2 YYNGEE. The CDR3 runs 14 residues. CDR3 DNA: TGTGCCAGCAGCGTTAGCGGGGGTGGTTACGAGCAGTACTTC. Its translation: CASSVSGGGYEQYF.

This clone was found a few times. The V gene is TRBV5-1, the J gene TRBJ2-3; the match to TRBD2 covers 7 bases. The germline CDR1 and CDR2 sequences are SGHRS and YFSETQ. The CDR3 extends over 17 amino acids. Losses at the gene ends were 6 bases for V and 4 bases for J; bases not matched to a gene: 17. The DNA of the CDR3 is TGCGCCAGCAAGTTAAGGGCGGGGGAGCCAGGCTCAGATACGCAGTATTTT. It encodes CASKLRAGEPGSDTQYF.

This clone was seen a single time. The gene calls are TRBV30 and TRBJ1-1, with D possibly matching TRBD1 (6 bases). The CDR3 consists of 13 residues. Per the germline V gene, CDR1 is GTSNPN and CDR2 is SVGIG (reference sequence). V was shortened by 4 bases and J by 1 base, with 10 bases between the two germline ends. The CDR3 protein is CAWTKGGNTEAFF. CDR3 nucleotide sequence: TGTGCCTGGACCAAAGGGGGGAACACTGAAGCTTTCTTT.

This clone was detected a few times. CDR3 bases: TGCAGCGTCGCCACCCTAGCCAGTCTCTCTGGAAACACCATATATTTT. Protein: CSVATLASLSGNTIYF. This rearrangement joins TRBV29-1 to TRBJ1-3; D not certain. V was clipped by 6 bases and J by 0 bases, with 18 bases between them. Germline assignment: CDR1 SQVTM and CDR2 ANQGSEA. This CDR3 has 16 residues.

This clone came up once. The rearrangement joins TRBV5-4 to TRBJ2-3; possibly TRBD1 for D (5 bases). Germline V CDR1 and CDR2: SGHNT, YYREEE (reference sequence). The germline V and J ends were trimmed by 2 bases and 2 bases, with 15 bases remaining between them. This CDR3 is 16 amino acids long. CDR3 sequence (DNA): TGTGCCAGCAGCTTAGGGGCAGGGCAGGACACAGATACGCAGTATTTT. Translated, it gives CASSLGAGQDTDTQYF.

This clone was seen a few times. The chain joins TRBV25-1 to TRBJ1-2, with unresolved D. V lost 3 bases and J 6 bases, leaving 8 bases between the germline ends. The CDR3 has 12 amino acids. In germline, CDR1 is MGHDK, CDR2 SYGVNS. CDR3 in amino acids: CASSDEKNGYTF. CDR3 nucleotides: TGTGCCAGCAGTGATGAGAAGAATGGCTACACCTTC.

This chain connects TRBV4-1 to TRBJ2-1, with 10 bases identical to TRBD2. There are 18 residues in the CDR3. V dropped 1 base and J dropped 4; count of bases not matched to a gene: 10. Germline assignment: CDR1 MGHRA and CDR2 YSYEKL. CDR3 sequence: CASSQVEASGSLYNEQFF. The DNA of the CDR3 is TGCGCCAGCAGCCAAGTCGAGGCTAGCGGGAGTCTTTACAATGAGCAGTTCTTC.

J is TRBJ1-2 and V is TRBV6-1; 8 bases are a match to TRBD1. The CDR3 is 13 amino acids. V was pared by 5 bases and J by 3 bases, with 2 bases of the junction left unmatched. Germline V gives CDR1 MNHNS, CDR2 SASEGT. The CDR3 loop reads CASSLQGDYGYTF. The CDR3 coding sequence is TGTGCCAGCAGTCTACAGGGGGACTATGGCTACACCTTC.